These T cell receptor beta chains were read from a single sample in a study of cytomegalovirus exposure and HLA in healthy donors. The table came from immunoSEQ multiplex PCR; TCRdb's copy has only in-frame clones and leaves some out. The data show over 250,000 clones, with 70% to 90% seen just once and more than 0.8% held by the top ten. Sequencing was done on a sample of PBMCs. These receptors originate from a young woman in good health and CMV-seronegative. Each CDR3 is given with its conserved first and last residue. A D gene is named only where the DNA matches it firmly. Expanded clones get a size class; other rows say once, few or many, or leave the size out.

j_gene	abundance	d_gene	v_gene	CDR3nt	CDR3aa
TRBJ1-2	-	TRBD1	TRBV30	TGTGCCTGGATCAAAAGGGGGCAAAGTTTCTATGGCTACACCTTC	CAWIKRGQSFYGYTF
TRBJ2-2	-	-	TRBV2	TGTGCCAGCCGCCGGGGGATGGGCACCGGGGAGCTGTTTTTT	CASRRGMGTGELFF
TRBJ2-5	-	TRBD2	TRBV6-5	TGTGCCAGCAGTTACTCGAGGGAGGGGACCGGAGGGACCCAGTACTTC	CASSYSREGTGGTQYF
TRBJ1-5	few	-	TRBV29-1	TGCAGCGTTGAACCAGGGAGGAATCAGCCCCAGCATTTT	CSVEPGRNQPQHF
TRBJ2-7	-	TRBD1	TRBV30	TGTGCCTGGAGTCCGACAGGGGGCGAGCAGTACTTC	CAWSPTGGEQYF
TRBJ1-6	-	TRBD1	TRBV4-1	TGCGCCAGCAGCCGTCCAGGACAGGGTAATTCACCCCTCCACTTT	CASSRPGQGNSPLHF
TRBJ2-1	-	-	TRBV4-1	TGCGCCAGCAGCGCCCTTCCGGCGGAGACCTACAATGAGCAGTTCTTC	CASSALPAETYNEQFF
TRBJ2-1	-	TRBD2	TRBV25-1	TGTGCCAGCAGTGATCGTGGGAGGGACTCTCAAGGGCAGTTCTTC	CASSDRGRDSQGQFF
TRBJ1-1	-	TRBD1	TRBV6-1	TGTGCCAGCAGACAGGGGGAGGAGAACACTGAAGCTTTCTTT	CASRQGEENTEAFF
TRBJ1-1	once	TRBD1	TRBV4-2	TGTGCCAGCAGCCAAGAGCTGGGGACAGGGAACACTGAAGCTTTCTTT	CASSQELGTGNTEAFF
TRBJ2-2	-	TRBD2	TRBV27	TGTGCCAGCAGTGGCGGGGGGGCGGCCGGGGAGCTGTTTTTT	CASSGGGAAGELFF
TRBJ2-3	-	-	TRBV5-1	TGCGCCAGCAGCTTGGGCGGCACAGATACGCAGTATTTT	CASSLGGTDTQYF
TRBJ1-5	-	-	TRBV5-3	TGTGCCAGAAGCTTGGAGCAGGGTACTAATCAGCCCCAGCATTTT	CARSLEQGTNQPQHF
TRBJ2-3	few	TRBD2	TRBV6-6	TGTGCCAGCAGTCCCGGACTAGCGGGGACAGATACGCAGTATTTT	CASSPGLAGTDTQYF
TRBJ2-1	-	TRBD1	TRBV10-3	TGTGCCATCAGGAGCGGGACAGGGGGCCCATATGAGCAGTTCTTC	CAIRSGTGGPYEQFF
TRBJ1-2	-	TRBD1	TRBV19	TGTGCCAGTAGTAACAGGGGAGGCTATGGCTACACCTTC	CASSNRGGYGYTF
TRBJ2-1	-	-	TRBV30	TGTGCCTGGCTGCAGGGGACCCCCTACAATGAGCAGTTCTTC	CAWLQGTPYNEQFF
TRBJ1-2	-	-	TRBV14	TGTGCCAGCAGCCAAGGCGATTATGGCTACACCTTC	CASSQGDYGYTF
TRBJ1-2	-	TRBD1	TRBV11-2	TGTGCCAGCAGCTCACAGGGGGCGCGGGGCTACACCTTC	CASSSQGARGYTF
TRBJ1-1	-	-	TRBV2	TGTGCCAGCAGCGCCCAGGGATACGGCACTGAAGCTTTCTTT	CASSAQGYGTEAFF
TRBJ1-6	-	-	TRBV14	TGTGCCAGCAGCCTCGCGTCGGGGGGTTATTCACCCCTCCACTTT	CASSLASGGYSPLHF
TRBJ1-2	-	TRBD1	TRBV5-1	TGCGCCAGCAGCCAACGGACAGGGGGCGATGGCTACACCTTC	CASSQRTGGDGYTF
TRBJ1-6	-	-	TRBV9	TGTGCCAGCAGCCCAGATCAGGGAACGAATTCACCCCTCCACTTT	CASSPDQGTNSPLHF
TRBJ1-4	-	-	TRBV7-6	TGTGCCAGCAGCTTGACAATGGGAGGCGAAAAACTGTTTTTT	CASSLTMGGEKLFF